What follows is one T cell receptor (beta chain) and its context. Its target is not known. The sample is drawn from a study of blood T cells in healthy people across ages. Overall study findings and caveats: It was the long-lived donors that had more naive CD4+ cells and higher diversity than aged donors.

V was clipped by 3 bases and J by 9 bases; unmatched bases: 12. CDR1 and CDR2 from the germline V gene are LGHDT and YNNKEL (reference sequence). This CDR3 is built from 16 residues. Using a J-beta primer mix together with a sample-barcoded 5' primer, a second PCR was run for roughly 6 to 11 cycles. MiXCR, applied by TCRdb to the 5' RACE reads, yields one record per CDR3 protein. The table has 1.6 million or so distinct CDR3 sequences, roughly 32% seen once. Peripheral blood from each donor was collected in a volume of 8.5 to 10 milliliters. Input material: blood. This clonotype was obtained from a woman in her thirties in good health. The chain combines TRBV3-1 with TRBJ2-1; 9 nucleotides agree with TRBD2. This CDR3 is CASSQILLSGRTEQFF. CDR3 DNA sequence: TGTGCCAGCAGCCAGATCCTTTTGAGCGGGAGGACTGAGCAGTTCTTC.